There are a few counts of the clone carrying this T cell receptor (beta chain). Its antigen is currently unknown. The data derive from a study of identical twins. Overall study findings and caveats: Researchers caution that invariant MAIT and iNKT cells could partly confound zero-insertion analyses.

TCRdb redid the calling of the 5' RACE reads with MiXCR, one entry per CDR3 protein. This table has approximately 600,000 distinct CDR3 sequences, about 7% appearing once. Germline lookup yields CDR1 LGHDT and CDR2 YNNKEL (reference sequence). The J segment lost 0 bases and the V segment lost 4 bases, leaving 5 bases of the junction unmatched. The CDR3 spans 15 residues. This same sample was also taken into another study, of yellow fever vaccine responses in identical twins.

Specimen: PBMCs. The TCR comes from a young woman in good health. The chain is built from TRBV3-1 and TRBJ1-1, with 7 bases lining up with TRBD1. CDR3: CASSPTGVLNTEAFF. The DNA of the CDR3 is TGTGCCAGCAGCCCCACAGGGGTACTGAACACTGAAGCTTTCTTT.